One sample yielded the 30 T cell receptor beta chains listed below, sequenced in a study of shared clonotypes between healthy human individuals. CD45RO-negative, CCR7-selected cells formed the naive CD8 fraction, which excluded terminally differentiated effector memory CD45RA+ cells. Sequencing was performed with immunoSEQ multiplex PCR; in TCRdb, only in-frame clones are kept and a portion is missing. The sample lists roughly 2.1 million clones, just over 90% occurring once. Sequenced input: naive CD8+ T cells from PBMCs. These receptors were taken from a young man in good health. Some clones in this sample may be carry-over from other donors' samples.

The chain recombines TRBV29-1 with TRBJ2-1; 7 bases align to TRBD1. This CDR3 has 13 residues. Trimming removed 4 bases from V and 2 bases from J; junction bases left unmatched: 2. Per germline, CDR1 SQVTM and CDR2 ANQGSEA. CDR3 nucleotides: TGCAGCGTTGGTGACAGGGCCTACAATGAGCAGTTCTTC. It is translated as CSVGDRAYNEQFF.

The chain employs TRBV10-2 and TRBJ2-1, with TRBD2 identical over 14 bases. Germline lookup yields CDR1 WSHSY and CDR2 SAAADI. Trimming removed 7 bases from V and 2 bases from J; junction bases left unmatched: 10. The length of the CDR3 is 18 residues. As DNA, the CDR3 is TGCGCCAGCACCGTCCCGGGACTAGCGGGAGCTCCCTACAATGAGCAGTTCTTC. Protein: CASTVPGLAGAPYNEQFF.

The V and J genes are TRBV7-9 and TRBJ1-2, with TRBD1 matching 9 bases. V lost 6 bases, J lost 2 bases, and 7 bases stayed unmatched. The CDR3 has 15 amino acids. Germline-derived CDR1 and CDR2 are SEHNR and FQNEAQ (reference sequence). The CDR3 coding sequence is TGTGCCAGCAGATTTGAACAGGGGGCGAACTATGGCTACACCTTC. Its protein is CASRFEQGANYGYTF.

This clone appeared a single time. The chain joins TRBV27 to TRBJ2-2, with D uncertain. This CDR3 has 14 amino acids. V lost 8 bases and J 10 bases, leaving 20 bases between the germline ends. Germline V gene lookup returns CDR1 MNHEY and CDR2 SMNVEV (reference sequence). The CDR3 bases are TGTGCCAGCGGCCCCATCTCTATGGTGAAGGAGCTGTTTTTT. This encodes CASGPISMVKELFF.

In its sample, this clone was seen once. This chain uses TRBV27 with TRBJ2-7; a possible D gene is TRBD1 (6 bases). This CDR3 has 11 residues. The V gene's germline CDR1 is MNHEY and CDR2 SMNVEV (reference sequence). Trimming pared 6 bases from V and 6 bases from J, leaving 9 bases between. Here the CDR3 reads CASRQGPEQYF. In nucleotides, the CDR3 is TGTGCCAGCAGACAGGGCCCCGAGCAGTACTTC.

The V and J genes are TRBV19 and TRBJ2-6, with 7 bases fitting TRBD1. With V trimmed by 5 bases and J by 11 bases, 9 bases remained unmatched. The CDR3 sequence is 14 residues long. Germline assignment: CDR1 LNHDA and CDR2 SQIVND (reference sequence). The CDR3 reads CASSLMGTEYVLTF. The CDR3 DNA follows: TGTGCCAGTAGTTTGATGGGGACAGAGTACGTCCTGACTTTC.

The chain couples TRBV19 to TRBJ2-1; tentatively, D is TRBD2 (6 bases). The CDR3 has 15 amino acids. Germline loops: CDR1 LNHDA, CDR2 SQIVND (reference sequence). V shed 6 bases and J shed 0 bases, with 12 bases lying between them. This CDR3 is CASSGTAASYNEQFF. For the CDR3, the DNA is TGTGCCAGTAGCGGGACTGCAGCCTCCTACAATGAGCAGTTCTTC. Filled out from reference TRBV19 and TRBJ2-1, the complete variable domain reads DGGITQSPKYLFRKEGQNVTLSCEQNLNHDAMYWYRQDPGQGLRLIYYSQIVNDFQKGDIAEGYSVSREKKESFPLTVTSAQKNPTAFYLCASSGTAASYNEQFFGPGTRLTVL.

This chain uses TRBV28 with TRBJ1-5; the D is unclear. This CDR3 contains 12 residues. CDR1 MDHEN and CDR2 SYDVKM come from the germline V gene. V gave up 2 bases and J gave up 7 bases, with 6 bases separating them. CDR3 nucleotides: TGTGCCAGCAGTTTACTCTTGCAGCCCCAGCATTTT. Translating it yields CASSLLLQPQHF.

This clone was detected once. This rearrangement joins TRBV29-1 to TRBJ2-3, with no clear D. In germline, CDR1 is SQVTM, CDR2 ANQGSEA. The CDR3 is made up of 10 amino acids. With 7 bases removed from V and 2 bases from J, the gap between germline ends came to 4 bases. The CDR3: CSGVTDTQYF. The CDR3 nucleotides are TGCAGCGGCGTCACAGATACGCAGTATTTT.

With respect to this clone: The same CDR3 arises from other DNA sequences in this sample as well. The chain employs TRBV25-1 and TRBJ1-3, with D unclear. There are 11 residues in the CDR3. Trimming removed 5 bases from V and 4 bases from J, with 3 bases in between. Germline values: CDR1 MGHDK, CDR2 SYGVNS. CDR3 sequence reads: CASSRGNTIYF. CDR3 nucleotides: TGTGCCAGCAGTCGAGGAAACACCATATATTTT.

CDR3 loop: CASTPTGSLGDTQYF. For the CDR3, the DNA is TGTGCCAGTACTCCGACGGGATCCCTAGGAGATACGCAGTATTTT. The V gene is TRBV19, the J gene TRBJ2-3; D is perhaps TRBD2 (5 bases). Per the germline V gene, CDR1 is LNHDA and CDR2 is SQIVND (reference sequence). CDR3 length equals 15 residues. Trimming took off 7 bases at V and 5 bases at J, with 19 bases between the two ends.

This chain's CDR3 is CASTLGGATSTDTQYF. DNA for the CDR3: TGTGCCAGCACCCTCGGGGGGGCAACTAGCACAGATACGCAGTATTTT. This chain joins TRBV9 and TRBJ2-3, with 8 bases identical to TRBD2. There are 16 residues in the CDR3. Trimming removed 6 bases from V and 0 bases from J; junction bases left unmatched: 9. Germline V gene lookup returns CDR1 SGDLS and CDR2 YYNGEE.

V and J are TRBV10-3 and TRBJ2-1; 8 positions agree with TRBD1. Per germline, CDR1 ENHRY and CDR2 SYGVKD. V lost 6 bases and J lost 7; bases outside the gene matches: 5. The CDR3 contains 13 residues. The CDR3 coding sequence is TGTGCCATCAGGCAGGGGGCGCGGAATGAGCAGTTCTTC. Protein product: CAIRQGARNEQFF.

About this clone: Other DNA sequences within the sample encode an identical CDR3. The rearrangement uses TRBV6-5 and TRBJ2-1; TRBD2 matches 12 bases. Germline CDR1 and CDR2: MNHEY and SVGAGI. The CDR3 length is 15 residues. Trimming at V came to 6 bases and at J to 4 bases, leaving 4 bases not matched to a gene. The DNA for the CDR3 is TGTGCCAGCAGACCTACTAGCGGGAGGTACAATGAGCAGTTCTTC. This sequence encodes CASRPTSGRYNEQFF.

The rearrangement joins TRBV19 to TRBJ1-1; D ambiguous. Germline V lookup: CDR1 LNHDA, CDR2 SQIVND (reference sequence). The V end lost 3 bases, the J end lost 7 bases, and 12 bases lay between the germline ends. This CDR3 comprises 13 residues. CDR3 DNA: TGTGCCAGTAGTATGGGTCGGGCCAATGAAGCTTTCTTT. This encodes CASSMGRANEAFF.

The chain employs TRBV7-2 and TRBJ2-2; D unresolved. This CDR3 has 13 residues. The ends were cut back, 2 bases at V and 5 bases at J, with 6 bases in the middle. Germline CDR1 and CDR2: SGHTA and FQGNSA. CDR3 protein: CASSLRGTGELFF. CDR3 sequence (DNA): TGTGCCAGCAGCTTACGTGGGACCGGGGAGCTGTTTTTT.

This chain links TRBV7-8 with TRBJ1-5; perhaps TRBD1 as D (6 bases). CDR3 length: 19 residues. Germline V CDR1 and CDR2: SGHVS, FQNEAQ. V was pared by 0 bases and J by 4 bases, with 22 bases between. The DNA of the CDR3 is TGTGCCAGCAGCTTAGCGCGAGGGGTTAGGACAGTTTCTAATCAGCCCCAGCATTTT. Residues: CASSLARGVRTVSNQPQHF.

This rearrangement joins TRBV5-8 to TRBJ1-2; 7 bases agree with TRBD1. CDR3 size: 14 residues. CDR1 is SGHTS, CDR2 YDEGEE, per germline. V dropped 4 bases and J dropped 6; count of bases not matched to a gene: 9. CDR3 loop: CASSPAGGPDGYTF. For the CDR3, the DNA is TGTGCCAGCAGCCCGGCAGGGGGGCCGGATGGCTACACCTTC.

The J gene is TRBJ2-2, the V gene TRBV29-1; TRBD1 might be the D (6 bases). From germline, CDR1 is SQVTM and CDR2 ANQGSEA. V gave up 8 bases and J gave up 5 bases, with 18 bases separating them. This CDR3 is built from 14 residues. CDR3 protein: CSFTGPDRTGELFF. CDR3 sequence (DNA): TGCAGCTTCACCGGGCCCGACAGGACCGGGGAGCTGTTTTTT.

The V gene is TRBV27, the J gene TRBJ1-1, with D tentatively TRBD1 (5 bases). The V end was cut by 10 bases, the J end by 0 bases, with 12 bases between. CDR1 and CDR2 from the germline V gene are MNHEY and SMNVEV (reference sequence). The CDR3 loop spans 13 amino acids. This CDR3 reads CATSGGMNTEAFF. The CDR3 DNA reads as TGTGCCACCTCGGGGGGTATGAACACTGAAGCTTTCTTT.

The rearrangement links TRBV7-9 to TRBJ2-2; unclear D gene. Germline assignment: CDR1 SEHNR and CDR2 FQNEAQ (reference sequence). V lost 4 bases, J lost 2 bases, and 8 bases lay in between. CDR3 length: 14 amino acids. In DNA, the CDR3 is TGTGCCAGCAGCTGGGGTCCTAACACCGGGGAGCTGTTTTTT. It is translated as CASSWGPNTGELFF.

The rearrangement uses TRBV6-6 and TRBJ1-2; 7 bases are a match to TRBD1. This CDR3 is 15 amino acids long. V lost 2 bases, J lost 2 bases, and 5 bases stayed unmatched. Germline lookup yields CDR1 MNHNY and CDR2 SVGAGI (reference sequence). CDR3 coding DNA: TGTGCCAGCAGTTACGAGGCAGGGGGGAACTATGGCTACACCTTC. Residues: CASSYEAGGNYGYTF.

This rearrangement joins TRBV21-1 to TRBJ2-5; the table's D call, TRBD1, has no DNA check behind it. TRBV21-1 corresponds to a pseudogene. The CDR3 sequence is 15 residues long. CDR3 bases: TGTGCCAGCAGCAAAGGGAATACAGGGCGCGAGACCCAGTACTTC. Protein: CASSKGNTGRETQYF.

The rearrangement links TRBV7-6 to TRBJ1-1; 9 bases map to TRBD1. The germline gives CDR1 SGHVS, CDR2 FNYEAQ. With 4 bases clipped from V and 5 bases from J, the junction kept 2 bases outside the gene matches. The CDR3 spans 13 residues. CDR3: CASSWGTGTEAFF. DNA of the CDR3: TGTGCCAGCAGCTGGGGGACAGGGACTGAAGCTTTCTTT.

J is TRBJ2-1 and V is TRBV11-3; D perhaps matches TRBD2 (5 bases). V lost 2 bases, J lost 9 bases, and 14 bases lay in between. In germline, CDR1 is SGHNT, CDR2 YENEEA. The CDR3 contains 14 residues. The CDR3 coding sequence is TGTGCCAGCAGCTTACGGGGATTGGGTACTGAGCAGTTCTTC. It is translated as CASSLRGLGTEQFF.

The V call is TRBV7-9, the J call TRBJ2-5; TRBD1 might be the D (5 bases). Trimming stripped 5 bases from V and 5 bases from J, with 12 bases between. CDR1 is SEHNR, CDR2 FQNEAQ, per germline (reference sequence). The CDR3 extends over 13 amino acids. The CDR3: CASSPQGLETQYF. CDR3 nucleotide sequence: TGTGCCAGCAGCCCCCAGGGTCTGGAGACCCAGTACTTC. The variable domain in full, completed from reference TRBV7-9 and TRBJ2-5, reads DTGVSQNPRHKITKRGQNVTFRCDPISEHNRLYWYRQTLGQGPEFLTYFQNEAQLEKSRLLSDRFSAERPKGSFSTLEIQRTEQGDSAMYLCASSPQGLETQYFGPGTRLLVL.

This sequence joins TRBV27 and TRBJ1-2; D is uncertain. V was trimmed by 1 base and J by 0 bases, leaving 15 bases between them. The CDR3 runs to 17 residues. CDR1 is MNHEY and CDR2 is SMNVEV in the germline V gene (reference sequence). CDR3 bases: TGTGCCAGCAGTTTATATGGCAGAGGATTCTCTAACTATGGCTACACCTTC. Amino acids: CASSLYGRGFSNYGYTF.

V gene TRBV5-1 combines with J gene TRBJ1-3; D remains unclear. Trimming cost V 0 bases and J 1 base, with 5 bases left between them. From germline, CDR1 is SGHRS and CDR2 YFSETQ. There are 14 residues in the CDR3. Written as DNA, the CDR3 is TGCGCCAGCAGCTTGGTGGCTTCTGGAAACACCATATATTTT. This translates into CASSLVASGNTIYF. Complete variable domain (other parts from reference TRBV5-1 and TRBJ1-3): KAGVTQTPRYLIKTRGQQVTLSCSPISGHRSVSWYQQTPGQGLQFLFEYFSETQRNKGNFPGRFSGRQFSNSRSEMNVSTLELGDSALYLCASSLVASGNTIYFGEGSWLTVV.

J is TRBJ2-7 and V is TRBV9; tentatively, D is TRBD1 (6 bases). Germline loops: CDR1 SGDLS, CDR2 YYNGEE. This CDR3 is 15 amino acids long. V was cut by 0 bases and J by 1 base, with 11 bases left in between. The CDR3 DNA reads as TGTGCCAGCAGCGTAGAGAGGGACATATCCTACGAGCAGTACTTC. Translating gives CASSVERDISYEQYF.

The CDR3 protein is CATSRGQTIYSGANVLTF. The CDR3 nucleotides are TGTGCCACCAGCAGAGGACAGACTATATACTCTGGGGCCAACGTCCTGACTTTC. V gene TRBV15 combines with J gene TRBJ2-6; D possibly uses TRBD1 or TRBD2 (5 bases each). Germline V CDR1 and CDR2: LNHNV, YYDKDF (reference sequence). The CDR3 is 18 residues long. V was pared by 1 base and J by 0 bases, with 13 bases between.